The present TCR beta chain was sequenced within a study of early T cells in non-severe SARS-CoV-2 infection. MiXCR was run by TCRdb on the 5' RACE reads, yielding one entry per CDR3 protein. The sample contains approximately 44,000 distinct CDR3 sequences, approximately 12% of which appear only once. V was trimmed by 6 bases and J by 5 bases, leaving 14 bases between them. The CDR3 sequence is 13 residues long. Looked up from germline, CDR1 is DFQATT and CDR2 is SNEGSKA (reference sequence). This TCR was sampled from an adult who was a healthcare worker with PCR-confirmed SARS-CoV-2 infection or an uninfected control (not recorded which). The chain joins TRBV20-1 to TRBJ2-4; tentative D call: TRBD2 (6 bases). Sequencing was done on a sample of whole blood. The CDR3 nucleotides read TGCAGTGCCGCACCGGGAGACCAAAACATTCAGTACTTC. Protein sequence: CSAAPGDQNIQYF.